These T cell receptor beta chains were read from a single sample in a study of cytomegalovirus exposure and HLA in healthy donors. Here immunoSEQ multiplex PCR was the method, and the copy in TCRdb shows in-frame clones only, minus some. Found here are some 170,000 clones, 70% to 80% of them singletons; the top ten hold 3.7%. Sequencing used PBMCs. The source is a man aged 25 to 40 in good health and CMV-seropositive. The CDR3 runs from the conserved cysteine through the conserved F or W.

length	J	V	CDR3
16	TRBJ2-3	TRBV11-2	CASSSLGTSSTDTQYF
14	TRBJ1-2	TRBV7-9	CASSLVSTGSGYTF
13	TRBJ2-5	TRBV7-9	CASSLHREETQYF
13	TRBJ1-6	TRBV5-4	CASSSRGDSPLHF
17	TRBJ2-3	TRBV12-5	CASGPQLRSGGPDTQYF
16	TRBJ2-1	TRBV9	CASSVVARSSYNEQFF
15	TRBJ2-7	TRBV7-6	CASSPGQGWTYEQYF
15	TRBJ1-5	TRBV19	CASTRTGLGNQPQHF
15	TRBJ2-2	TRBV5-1	CASSLGTVVVGELFF
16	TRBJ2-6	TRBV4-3	CASSQDFGAGANVLTF
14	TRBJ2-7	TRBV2	CASRMIAGVVEQYF
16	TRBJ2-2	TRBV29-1	CSVESWATGNTGELFF
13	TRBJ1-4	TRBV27	CASGLVAGEKLFF
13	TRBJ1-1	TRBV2	CASNSGLGTEAFF
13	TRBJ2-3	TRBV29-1	CSVGGGATDTQYF